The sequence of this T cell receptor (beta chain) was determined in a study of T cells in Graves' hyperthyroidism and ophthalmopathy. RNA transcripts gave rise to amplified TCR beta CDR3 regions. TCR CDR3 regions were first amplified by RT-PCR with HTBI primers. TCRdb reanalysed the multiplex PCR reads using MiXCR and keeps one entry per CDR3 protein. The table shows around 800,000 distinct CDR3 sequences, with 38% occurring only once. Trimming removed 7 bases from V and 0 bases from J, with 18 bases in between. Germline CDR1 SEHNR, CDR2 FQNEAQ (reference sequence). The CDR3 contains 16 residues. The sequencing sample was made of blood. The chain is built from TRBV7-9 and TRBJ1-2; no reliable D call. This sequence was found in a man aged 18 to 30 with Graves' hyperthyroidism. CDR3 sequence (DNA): TGTGCCAGCACCCCCCCGCGGAGGGTTTCTAACTATGGCTACACCTTC. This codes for CASTPPRRVSNYGYTF.